Below, 25 T cell receptor beta chains from the same sample are listed, as sequenced in a study of monozygotic twins with cystic fibrosis. Libraries were prepared by immunoSEQ multiplex PCR; TCRdb keeps only in-frame clonotypes and omits some of them. The table lists fewer than 25,000 clones, 87% of them singletons. The sequencing sample was made of blood. The receptors come from a woman aged 25 to 39 with cystic fibrosis.

CDR3 loop: CASSPPREGELFF. CDR3 bases: TGTGCCAGCAGTCCTCCCCGGGAAGGGGAGCTGTTTTTT. The chain combines TRBV27 with TRBJ2-2, with D maybe TRBD2 (5 bases). This CDR3 region has 13 residues. With 5 bases removed from V and 8 bases from J, the gap between germline ends came to 12 bases. CDR1 MNHEY and CDR2 SMNVEV come from the germline V gene (reference sequence).

The V and J genes are TRBV21-1 and TRBJ2-7; the table's D call TRBD2 went unverified against the DNA. TRBV21-1 is a documented pseudogene. The CDR3 is made up of 16 amino acids. CDR3 sequence: CASSKIEKAGAYEQYF. CDR3 DNA: TGTGCCAGCAGCAAAATAGAGAAGGCGGGGGCCTACGAGCAGTACTTC.

J is TRBJ1-3 and V is TRBV25-1; D possibly corresponds to TRBD1 (6 bases). Germline V gene lookup returns CDR1 MGHDK and CDR2 SYGVNS. The CDR3 has 16 amino acids. V dropped 3 bases and J dropped 0 bases, with 12 bases sitting between them. CDR3 region: CASSEGGGSSGNTIYF. CDR3 in DNA: TGTGCCAGCAGTGAGGGGGGCGGGAGCTCTGGAAACACCATATATTTT. The variable domain in full, with the rest retrieved from reference TRBV25-1 and TRBJ1-3, is EADIYQTPRYLVIGTGKKITLECSQTMGHDKMYWYQQDPGMELHLIHYSYGVNSTEKGDLSSESTVSRIRTEHFPLTLESARPSHTSQYLCASSEGGGSSGNTIYFGEGSWLTVV.

This chain uses TRBV7-9 with TRBJ2-5, with TRBD2 matching 10 bases. The CDR3 is 15 amino acids. CDR1 and CDR2 (germline): SEHNR, FQNEAQ (reference sequence). Trimming at V came to 5 bases and at J to 2 bases, leaving 5 bases not matched to a gene. The CDR3 DNA reads as TGTGCCAGCAGCCCCGCAGCGGGGGGGCAAGAGACCCAGTACTTC. Encoded protein: CASSPAAGGQETQYF.

The chain couples TRBV19 to TRBJ2-7, with 8 bases matching TRBD2. This CDR3 has 14 residues. V lost 2 bases, J lost 3 bases, and 3 bases stayed unmatched. Germline loops: CDR1 LNHDA, CDR2 SQIVND (reference sequence). The CDR3 region is CASSIQRGNYEQYF. In nucleotides, the CDR3 is TGTGCCAGTAGTATACAGCGGGGGAACTACGAGCAGTACTTC.

J is TRBJ1-3 and V is TRBV11-2; 7 bases match TRBD1. Germline CDR1 and CDR2: SGHAT and FQNNGV. Germline trimming cut 5 bases from V and 2 bases from J; bases unmatched to any gene: 6. This CDR3 is 15 amino acids long. CDR3 coding DNA: TGTGCCAGCAGCGGACGCAGGGGGGCTGGAAACACCATATATTTT. Translation: CASSGRRGAGNTIYF. Based on the CDR3 plus reference TRBV11-2 and TRBJ1-3, the full variable domain is EAGVAQSPRYKIIEKRQSVAFWCNPISGHATLYWYQQILGQGPKLLIQFQNNGVVDDSQLPKDRFSAERLKGVDSTLKIQPAKLEDSAVYLCASSGRRGAGNTIYFGEGSWLTVV.

The rearrangement links TRBV5-1 to TRBJ2-7, with TRBD1 as a possible D gene (5 bases). Germline CDR1 is SGHRS and CDR2 is YFSETQ. The CDR3 length is 14 residues. V was pared by 0 bases and J by 2 bases, with 9 bases between. The CDR3 nucleotides read TGCGCCAGCAGCTTGGCCCCCAGGGCCTACGAGCAGTACTTC. As protein: CASSLAPRAYEQYF. The variable domain in full, with the rest retrieved from reference TRBV5-1 and TRBJ2-7, is KAGVTQTPRYLIKTRGQQVTLSCSPISGHRSVSWYQQTPGQGLQFLFEYFSETQRNKGNFPGRFSGRQFSNSRSEMNVSTLELGDSALYLCASSLAPRAYEQYFGPGTRLTVT.

The rearrangement uses TRBV7-9 and TRBJ2-7, with D tentatively TRBD2 (6 bases). Germline loops: CDR1 SEHNR, CDR2 FQNEAQ (reference sequence). This CDR3 contains 15 residues. V was cut by 1 base and J by 5 bases, with 15 bases left in between. The CDR3 DNA follows: TGTGCCAGCAGCTTAGTCTCAGGGAGGTTCCACGAGCAGTACTTC. The encoded protein is CASSLVSGRFHEQYF.

V is TRBV7-9 and J is TRBJ1-1, with D unclear. This CDR3 spans 12 amino acids. V dropped 5 bases and J dropped 1 base, with 5 bases sitting between them. Per germline, CDR1 SEHNR and CDR2 FQNEAQ (reference sequence). The CDR3 nucleotides read TGTGCCAGCAGCCTAAAGAACACTGAAGCTTTCTTT. Encoded protein: CASSLKNTEAFF.

This rearrangement joins TRBV7-8 to TRBJ2-2; tentative D call: TRBD1 (6 bases). Germline V gene data show CDR1 as SGHVS and CDR2 as FQNEAQ. Trimming stripped 1 base from V and 1 base from J, with 10 bases between. CDR3 size: 16 residues. This CDR3 is CASSLVGRGNTGELFF. Here the CDR3 DNA reads TGTGCCAGCAGCTTAGTTGGCAGGGGGAACACCGGGGAGCTGTTTTTT.

The rearrangement uses TRBV19 and TRBJ1-2, with no clear D. Trimming took off 5 bases at V and 8 bases at J, with 18 bases between the two ends. The V gene's germline CDR1 is LNHDA and CDR2 SQIVND (reference sequence). The CDR3 extends over 14 amino acids. As DNA, the CDR3 is TGTGCCAGTAGTGAGAGAACATCATTGGGCGGCTACACCTTC. Its protein is CASSERTSLGGYTF.

This clone appeared once. V gene TRBV4-3 combines with J gene TRBJ2-7, with TRBD1 identical over 8 bases. The CDR3 has 16 residues. Losses at the gene ends were 0 bases for V and 7 bases for J; bases not matched to a gene: 11. Germline CDR1 and CDR2: LGHNA and YSLEER. Here the CDR3 DNA reads TGCGCCAGCAGCCAAGACCTGGACAGGGTTCCTTGGGAGCAGTACTTC. Its protein is CASSQDLDRVPWEQYF.

The rearrangement joins TRBV4-1 to TRBJ1-1; unclear D gene. This CDR3 is 17 amino acids long. Germline CDR1 reads MGHRA; CDR2 reads YSYEKL. Trimming removed 0 bases from V and 7 bases from J, with 21 bases in between. CDR3 nucleotide sequence: TGCGCCAGCAGCCAAGAGAAACCTGGCAGGCGTGGACTTGAAGCTTTCTTT. Protein sequence: CASSQEKPGRRGLEAFF.

The chain employs TRBV28 and TRBJ2-7; 8 nucleotides match TRBD1. The CDR3 consists of 14 residues. V dropped 3 bases and J dropped 6; count of bases not matched to a gene: 7. Germline lookup yields CDR1 MDHEN and CDR2 SYDVKM. The CDR3 region is CASSFLRTGREQYF. CDR3 coding DNA: TGTGCCAGCAGTTTCTTGAGGACAGGGCGCGAGCAGTACTTC.

The rearrangement joins TRBV5-1 to TRBJ2-3; D unresolved. The CDR3 extends over 14 amino acids. The germline V and J ends were trimmed by 0 bases and 1 base, with 6 bases remaining between them. Germline V CDR1 and CDR2: SGHRS, YFSETQ. CDR3 nucleotides: TGCGCCAGCAGCTTGGTGGAGCGCACAGATACGCAGTATTTT. This codes for CASSLVERTDTQYF.

In its sample, this clone was seen a few times. The chain couples TRBV7-6 to TRBJ1-5; D remains unclear. Germline values: CDR1 SGHVS, CDR2 FNYEAQ. V lost 2 bases and J lost 2, with 7 bases in between. The CDR3 extends over 14 amino acids. CDR3 sequence reads: CASSLSRGNQPQHF. The CDR3 bases are TGTGCCAGCAGCTTATCGCGAGGCAATCAGCCCCAGCATTTT.

The chain uses TRBV5-1 and TRBJ1-2, with 7 bases fitting TRBD1. Unmatched junction bases numbered 10, after V lost 6 bases and J lost 2 bases. Germline CDR1 is SGHRS and CDR2 is YFSETQ. There are 15 residues in the CDR3. Written as DNA, the CDR3 is TGCGCCAGCAAGGTCGGGGACAGCTTAAACTATGGCTACACCTTC. Protein sequence: CASKVGDSLNYGYTF.

The chain recombines TRBV14 with TRBJ1-2, with D perhaps TRBD1 (5 bases). Trimming removed 0 bases from V and 3 bases from J, with 14 bases in between. This CDR3 spans 16 amino acids. The germline V gene has CDR1 SGHDN and CDR2 FVKESK. CDR3: CASSQDWSREYYGYTF. In DNA form, the CDR3 reads TGTGCCAGCAGCCAAGATTGGAGCAGGGAGTACTATGGCTACACCTTC.

This chain links TRBV7-9 with TRBJ2-2; 8 bases line up with TRBD1. The germline CDR1 and CDR2 sequences are SEHNR and FQNEAQ (reference sequence). The CDR3 totals 15 residues. V was pared by 3 bases and J by 6 bases, with 6 bases of the junction left unmatched. The DNA of the CDR3 is TGTGCCAGCAGCTTGACAGGGGCCCGGGCCGGGGAGCTGTTTTTT. Its protein is CASSLTGARAGELFF. The entire variable domain, with the rest obtained from reference TRBV7-9 and TRBJ2-2, is as follows: DTGVSQNPRHKITKRGQNVTFRCDPISEHNRLYWYRQTLGQGPEFLTYFQNEAQLEKSRLLSDRFSAERPKGSFSTLEIQRTEQGDSAMYLCASSLTGARAGELFFGEGSRLTVL.

V gene TRBV9 combines with J gene TRBJ2-7, with D perhaps TRBD1 (5 bases). The V end was cut by 0 bases, the J end by 7 bases, with 11 bases between. Germline-derived CDR1 and CDR2 are SGDLS and YYNGEE. This CDR3 comprises 13 residues. The CDR3 nucleotides read TGTGCCAGCAGCGTAGCAGGGTCAGGGGAGCAGTACTTC. This gives the protein CASSVAGSGEQYF.

This rearrangement joins TRBV7-9 to TRBJ1-1; unclear D gene. Germline V gene sequence: CDR1 SEHNR, CDR2 FQNEAQ (reference sequence). Trimming removed 3 bases from V and 0 bases from J, with 8 bases in between. This CDR3 spans 14 amino acids. As DNA, the CDR3 is TGTGCCAGCAGCTTGGGAGGGATGAACACTGAAGCTTTCTTT. Protein sequence: CASSLGGMNTEAFF.

This sequence joins TRBV7-9 and TRBJ2-1; 8 bases fit TRBD2. Germline V lookup: CDR1 SEHNR, CDR2 FQNEAQ (reference sequence). The CDR3 length is 16 residues. With V trimmed by 5 bases and J by 5 bases, 11 bases remained unmatched. CDR3 DNA: TGTGCCAGCAGCCAGCCGGGACTAGGGGAAAACAATGAGCAGTTCTTC. Amino acid sequence: CASSQPGLGENNEQFF.

This chain uses TRBV27 with TRBJ1-1, with a tentative D call TRBD1 (5 bases). V lost 6 bases and J 3 bases, leaving 11 bases between the germline ends. This CDR3 contains 13 residues. Germline CDR1 is MNHEY and CDR2 is SMNVEV (reference sequence). Written as DNA, the CDR3 is TGTGCCAGCAGCCCCGTAGGGGACACTGAAGCTTTCTTT. Encoded protein: CASSPVGDTEAFF.

This chain links TRBV4-3 with TRBJ2-5, with TRBD2 matching 11 bases. This CDR3 is 15 amino acids long. Germline loops: CDR1 LGHNA, CDR2 YSLEER. The V segment lost 5 bases and the J segment 4 bases; nucleotides outside the gene matches: 6. This CDR3 reads CASSSGLAVGETQYF. The CDR3, as DNA: TGCGCCAGCAGCTCGGGACTAGCGGTCGGAGAGACCCAGTACTTC.

This clone has only one observation. V and J are TRBV28 and TRBJ1-5; 9 bases line up with TRBD1. CDR3 length equals 15 residues. Germline CDR1 is MDHEN and CDR2 is SYDVKM. Trimming took 6 bases from V and 5 from J; bases not matched to a gene: 8. CDR3 sequence: CASRGDREVHQPQHF. DNA of the CDR3: TGTGCCAGCAGGGGGGACAGGGAAGTCCATCAGCCCCAGCATTTT.